The clone carrying this TCR beta chain was counted a few times. Its antigen is unidentified. Other nucleotide sequences in the sample specify the same CDR3. Trimming took off 1 base at V and 5 bases at J, with 6 bases between the two ends. Per the germline V gene, CDR1 is LNHNV and CDR2 is YYDKDF (reference sequence). The CDR3 covers 13 residues. The record originates from a study of beta chain features in type 1 diabetes. Study as a whole: Fewer than 140,000,000 sorted cells were examined across all samples. General study findings and limits: Patients with type 1 diabetes carried fewer insertions and had more deletions at their VDJ junctions.

The entirety of the isolated RNA underwent reverse transcription, so expressed TCRB transcripts were sequenced. Generated by immunoSEQ multiplex PCR, the TCRdb table keeps only in-frame clones and is missing some. The sample lists under 900,000 clones; 15% to 20% were seen once. The chain combines TRBV15 with TRBJ1-5; D is unclear. Source material: naive CD4+ T cells from blood. The clonotype originates from a woman between 18 and 29 years old in good health. In nucleotides, the CDR3 is TGTGCCACCAGCAGAGGGCTGGATCAGCCCCAGCATTTT. This codes for CATSRGLDQPQHF.